The clone carrying this TCR beta chain occurred a few times. Its cognate antigen is unknown. The CDR3 is 18 residues long. The V and J ends lost 3 bases and 1 base, in that order; junction bases with no gene match: 8. Germline V gene sequence: CDR1 SEHNR, CDR2 FQNEAQ (reference sequence). This entry is derived from a study of cytomegalovirus exposure and HLA in healthy donors. Study-level results: Rare sequences made up most TCRs, while some public TCRs were found in many donors. Per published accounts, TCR beta sequences correctly predicted the HLA-A and HLA-B alleles of most subjects.

The study ran its PCR with 60 Vbeta and 13 Jbeta primers. Repertoires were generated with immunoSEQ multiplex PCR, while TCRdb's copy carries only in-frame clones and drops some. The sample consists of approximately 220,000 clones, over 65% of them appearing once. The TCR originated in a man aged 40-49 years in good health and CMV-seronegative. The sequenced sample consisted of PBMCs. The chain links TRBV7-9 to TRBJ2-1, with 11 nucleotides matching TRBD2. Here the CDR3 reads CASSFPPTSGKSYNEQFF. DNA of the CDR3: TGTGCCAGCAGCTTCCCCCCGACTAGCGGGAAATCCTACAATGAGCAGTTCTTC.